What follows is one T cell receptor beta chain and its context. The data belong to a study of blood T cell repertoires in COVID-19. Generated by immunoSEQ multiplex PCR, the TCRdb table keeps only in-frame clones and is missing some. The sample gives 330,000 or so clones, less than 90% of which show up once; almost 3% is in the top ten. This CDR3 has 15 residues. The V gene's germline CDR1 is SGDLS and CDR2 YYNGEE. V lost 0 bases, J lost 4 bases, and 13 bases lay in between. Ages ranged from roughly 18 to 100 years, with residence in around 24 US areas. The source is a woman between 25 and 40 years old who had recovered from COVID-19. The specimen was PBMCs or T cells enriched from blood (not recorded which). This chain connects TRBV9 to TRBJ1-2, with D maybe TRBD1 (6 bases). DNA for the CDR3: TGTGCCAGCAGCGTAGGGGGGCAGGCCCTCTATGGCTACACCTTC. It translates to CASSVGGQALYGYTF.